This entry lists 4 T cell receptor beta chains sequenced from one sample in a study of CD8+ T cells in alopecia areata. Once RNA had been extracted, it was reverse transcribed into cDNA to act as the sequencing template. The protocol was immunoSEQ multiplex PCR, while the TCRdb copy is restricted to in-frame clones and leaves out a portion. The data contain over 150,000 clones, roughly 50% of them seen just once; the ten biggest clones take up 4.9%. Sequencing input: CD8+ T cells sorted from blood. These receptors were collected from a human donor in good health.

This clone was counted a few times. The gene calls are TRBV4-1 and TRBJ2-5; D is ambiguous. Germline V gives CDR1 MGHRA, CDR2 YSYEKL. CDR3 length: 16 amino acids. Trimming shortened V by 0 bases and J by 0 bases, and 11 bases separated the two germline ends. The CDR3 DNA reads as TGCGCCAGCAGCCAAGAATTGGGGTCGTACCAAGAGACCCAGTACTTC. It specifies CASSQELGSYQETQYF.

This chain links TRBV7-3 with TRBJ1-2, with 7 bases aligning to TRBD1. This CDR3 has 12 amino acids. Trimming removed 5 bases from V and 7 bases from J; junction bases left unmatched: 4. Germline loops: CDR1 SGHTA, CDR2 FQGTGA. The CDR3 loop reads CASSKDRSGYTF. As DNA, the CDR3 is TGTGCCAGCAGCAAGGACAGGAGTGGCTACACCTTC. The full variable domain, its missing parts supplied by reference TRBV7-3 and TRBJ1-2, is GAGVSQTPSNKVTEKGKYVELRCDPISGHTALYWYRQSLGQGPEFLIYFQGTGAADDSGLPNDRFFAVRPEGSVSTLKIQRTERGDSAVYLCASSKDRSGYTFGSGTRLTVV.

This clone was recorded at least ten times. The V call is TRBV5-4, the J call TRBJ2-7, with 7 bases fitting TRBD1. Per germline, CDR1 SGHNT and CDR2 YYREEE (reference sequence). CDR3 length equals 15 residues. The V and J ends lost 4 bases and 6 bases, in that order; junction bases with no gene match: 13. CDR3 DNA sequence: TGTGCCAGCAGCACTGACAGGGAGTCGTCGGCCGAGCAGTACTTC. Its translation: CASSTDRESSAEQYF.

The chain has TRBV7-9 and TRBJ1-1, with unresolved D. Germline values: CDR1 SEHNR, CDR2 FQNEAQ (reference sequence). The V and J ends lost 4 bases and 0 bases respectively, with 9 bases between them. There are 14 residues in the CDR3. The CDR3 coding sequence is TGTGCCAGCAGCTCGTCAGGCATGAACACTGAAGCTTTCTTT. Protein sequence: CASSSSGMNTEAFF.